This is a list of T cell receptor beta chains from one sample in a study of T cell responses to AZD1222 COVID-19 vaccine. The assay was immunoSEQ multiplex PCR, and TCRdb's table has in-frame clones only and misses some. This sample has tens of thousands of clones, with 88% found just once. The sequencing used peripheral blood, collected 28 days after the second AZD1222 dose. Receptors were obtained from an adult who received the AZD1222 COVID-19 vaccine. Both conserved end residues are part of each CDR3. Each record gives: D gene, J gene, CDR3 length, clone size, V gene, CDR3 protein, CDR3 DNA. The D gene is left open where the match is weak. Clone size is given for some rows only: seen once, a few or many times, or a class if the clone is expanded.

TRBD2 TRBJ2-5 17 NA TRBV11-3 CASSPRWTSGGEETQYF TGTGCCAGCAGCCCAAGATGGACTAGCGGGGGAGAAGAGACCCAGTACTTC
NA TRBJ1-4 15 NA TRBV19 CASSPARMGNEKLFF TGTGCCAGTAGTCCCGCACGGATGGGTAATGAAAAACTGTTTTTT
TRBD2 TRBJ2-3 16 NA TRBV7-9 CASSRIASGSGDTQYF TGTGCCAGCAGCCGCATAGCTAGCGGGAGTGGAGATACGCAGTATTTT
NA TRBJ1-3 13 NA TRBV30 CAWQRDGGNTIYF TGTGCCTGGCAACGGGACGGCGGAAACACCATATATTTT
NA TRBJ1-4 18 NA TRBV27 CASSSSPSHRRGREKLFF TGTGCCAGCAGTTCCTCCCCCTCCCACAGGAGAGGACGGGAAAAACTGTTTTTT
NA TRBJ1-1 15 NA TRBV4-3 CASSQETSKNTEAFF TGCGCCAGCAGCCAAGAAACCAGCAAGAACACTGAAGCTTTCTTT
TRBD2 TRBJ2-7 15 NA TRBV7-9 CASSLTSGGEDEQYF TGTGCCAGCAGCCTGACTAGCGGGGGGGAAGACGAGCAGTACTTC
NA TRBJ2-2 15 NA TRBV7-9 CASSAQGTNTGELFF TGTGCCAGCAGCGCTCAGGGGACGAACACCGGGGAGCTGTTTTTT
TRBD1 TRBJ1-4 15 NA TRBV7-9 CASSTRTGTNEKLFF TGTGCCAGCAGCACCCGGACAGGTACTAATGAAAAACTGTTTTTT
NA TRBJ2-7 13 NA TRBV30 CAWSLDRSYEQYF TGTGCCTGGAGCCTAGACAGGTCCTACGAGCAGTACTTC
NA TRBJ2-5 13 NA TRBV20-1 CSASGPDQETQYF TGCAGTGCTAGTGGGCCAGACCAAGAGACCCAGTACTTC
NA TRBJ2-3 15 NA TRBV9 CASSPRGLRTDTQYF TGTGCCAGCAGCCCCCGGGGACTGCGCACAGATACGCAGTATTTT
NA TRBJ1-5 13 NA TRBV27 CASSTRTNQPQHF TGTGCCTCTTCAACACGGACCAATCAGCCCCAGCATTTT
NA TRBJ2-7 16 NA TRBV7-8 CASSLGFRRVSYEQYF TGTGCCAGCAGCTTAGGTTTTAGGAGGGTTTCCTACGAGCAGTACTTC
TRBD1 TRBJ1-4 15 NA TRBV9 CASSPRTGRGEKLFF TGTGCCAGCAGCCCTCGGACAGGCCGGGGAGAAAAACTGTTTTTT
TRBD1 TRBJ2-5 14 NA TRBV6-1 CASSENRGQETQYF TGTGCCAGCAGTGAAAACAGGGGACAAGAGACCCAGTACTTC
TRBD1 TRBJ1-2 17 NA TRBV30 CAWSTRPGQGMGYGYTF TGTGCCTGGAGTACACGCCCCGGACAGGGGATGGGCTATGGCTACACCTTC
NA TRBJ2-1 16 once TRBV7-9 CASSLGLQRAYNEQFF TGTGCCAGCAGCTTAGGCCTTCAGAGGGCTTACAATGAGCAGTTCTTC
NA TRBJ2-2 16 few TRBV6-5 CASSYSKLPNTGELFF TGTGCCAGCAGTTACTCGAAACTCCCGAACACCGGGGAGCTGTTTTTT
TRBD2 TRBJ2-1 15 NA TRBV6-6 CASAMPSGRIVEQFF TGTGCCAGCGCCATGCCGAGCGGGAGAATCGTTGAGCAGTTCTTC
TRBD2 TRBJ2-2 17 few TRBV7-6 CASSSLAGGGNTGELFF TGTGCCAGCAGCTCTCTAGCGGGAGGGGGAAACACCGGGGAGCTGTTTTTT
NA TRBJ2-1 13 NA TRBV7-9 CASSLVGNVEQFF TGTGCCAGCAGCTTAGTCGGGAACGTTGAGCAGTTCTTC
NA TRBJ1-1 13 once TRBV7-3 CASSSSRDTEAFF TGTGCCAGCAGCTCCTCTCGGGACACTGAAGCTTTCTTT
NA TRBJ1-6 17 NA TRBV11-2 CASSLDLLRGSNSPLHF TGTGCCAGCAGCTTAGATCTCCTAAGAGGTTCTAATTCACCCCTCCACTTT
TRBD1 TRBJ2-7 15 NA TRBV27 CASTNTGTGANEQYF TGTGCCAGCACCAATACCGGGACAGGGGCAAACGAGCAGTACTTC
NA TRBJ2-7 12 NA TRBV6-1 CASSEAGYEQYF TGTGCCAGCAGTGAGGCGGGGTACGAGCAGTACTTC
TRBD1 TRBJ2-1 15 NA TRBV7-9 CASSYGQGIYNEQFF TGTGCCAGCAGCTACGGACAGGGAATATACAATGAGCAGTTCTTC
TRBD1 TRBJ1-2 13 NA TRBV12-3/TRBV12-4 CASSRQGPYGYTF TGTGCCAGCAGCCGACAGGGCCCCTATGGCTACACCTTC
NA TRBJ1-1 13 once TRBV7-9 CASSSSTPFEAFF TGTGCCAGCAGCTCTTCCACGCCTTTTGAAGCTTTCTTT
TRBD2 TRBJ2-5 14 NA TRBV30 CAWSALAVQETQYF TGTGCCTGGAGCGCACTAGCGGTCCAAGAGACCCAGTACTTC
NA TRBJ1-1 14 NA TRBV3-1/TRBV3-2 CASSQVGSSTEAFF TGTGCCAGCAGCCAAGTGGGCAGTAGCACTGAAGCTTTCTTT
NA TRBJ1-2 13 NA TRBV19 CASRSREGYGYTF TGTGCCAGTCGCAGCCGGGAGGGCTATGGCTACACCTTC
NA TRBJ2-7 14 medium-sized TRBV27 CASSSAFGPYEQYF TGTGCCAGCAGTTCTGCTTTTGGACCCTACGAGCAGTACTTC
TRBD1 TRBJ1-2 15 NA TRBV2 CASTRGTTGGYGYTF TGTGCCAGCACCCGGGGTACTACAGGGGGCTATGGCTACACCTTC
NA TRBJ2-3 14 NA TRBV3-1/TRBV3-2 CASSLFSTADTQYF TGTGCCAGCAGCCTATTTTCGACAGCCGATACGCAGTATTTT
NA TRBJ1-1 11 NA TRBV29-1 CSVAMNTEAFF TGCAGCGTTGCTATGAACACTGAAGCTTTCTTT
TRBD1 TRBJ2-5 14 NA TRBV4-2 CASSRSGGQETQYF TGTGCCAGCAGCCGTTCAGGGGGCCAAGAGACCCAGTACTTC
NA TRBJ1-1 16 NA TRBV5-6 CASSLGLRETNTEAFF TGTGCCAGCAGCTTGGGCCTCCGGGAAACGAACACTGAAGCTTTCTTT
NA TRBJ1-1 14 NA TRBV6-2/TRBV6-3 CASSYLQLNTEAFF TGTGCCAGCAGTTACCTACAGCTGAACACTGAAGCTTTCTTT
NA TRBJ1-1 15 NA TRBV9 CASSEGLGWGSEAFF TGTGCCAGCAGCGAGGGGCTGGGATGGGGATCTGAAGCTTTCTTT
TRBD1 TRBJ1-5 19 NA TRBV27 CASSPYIRDRNRGNQPQHF TGTGCCAGCAGTCCGTATATACGGGACAGGAATCGGGGCAATCAGCCCCAGCATTTT
NA TRBJ1-2 11 NA TRBV9 CASSYSKGYTF TGTGCCAGCAGCTACTCGAAGGGCTACACCTTC
TRBD1 TRBJ1-4 15 NA TRBV27 CASSFEGQGLGKLFF TGTGCCAGCAGTTTTGAGGGACAGGGTCTCGGAAAACTGTTTTTT
NA TRBJ2-6 19 NA TRBV19 CASSMRWTPSFSGANVLTF TGTGCCAGTAGTATGCGCTGGACACCAAGTTTCTCTGGGGCCAACGTCCTGACTTTC
NA TRBJ1-4 16 few TRBV7-2 CASSLQSSATNEKLFF TGTGCCAGCAGCTTGCAAAGTTCTGCAACTAATGAAAAACTGTTTTTT
NA TRBJ1-1 13 few TRBV27 CASSPGQHTEAFF TGTGCCAGCAGTCCCGGACAGCACACTGAAGCTTTCTTT
NA TRBJ2-2 11 NA TRBV6-5 CASRDTGELFF TGTGCCAGCAGGGACACCGGGGAGCTGTTTTTT
TRBD2 TRBJ2-1 17 NA TRBV6-2/TRBV6-3 CASSFKAMVGRGDEQFF TGTGCCAGCAGTTTCAAGGCCATGGTGGGCCGGGGGGATGAGCAGTTCTTC
TRBD1 TRBJ2-7 17 NA TRBV5-1 CASSQNAQGVGSYEQYF TGCGCCAGCAGCCAGAACGCTCAGGGGGTGGGCTCCTACGAGCAGTACTTC
TRBD2 TRBJ2-4 15 NA TRBV7-8 CASSPTSVTKNIQYF TGTGCCAGCAGCCCGACTAGCGTCACCAAAAACATTCAGTACTTC
TRBD1 TRBJ1-1 12 NA TRBV30 CAWRDRDPEAFF TGTGCCTGGAGGGACAGGGATCCTGAAGCTTTCTTT
TRBD1 TRBJ1-2 15 once TRBV2 CASSPRQGLPYGYTF TGTGCCAGCAGTCCGAGACAGGGACTACCCTATGGCTACACCTTC
NA TRBJ2-7 13 NA TRBV6-6 CASSYHKFYEQYF TGTGCCAGCAGTTACCACAAGTTCTACGAGCAGTACTTC
TRBD1 TRBJ1-6 17 NA TRBV5-1 CASSLTLGTDDNSPLHF TGCGCCAGCAGCCTCACATTAGGGACAGATGATAATTCACCCCTCCACTTT
NA TRBJ1-6 13 NA TRBV6-5 CASTSTGISPLHF TGTGCCAGCACCAGCACGGGGATCTCACCCCTCCACTTT
NA TRBJ2-3 15 NA TRBV18 CASSPTGASTDTQYF TGTGCCAGCTCACCGACAGGCGCTAGCACAGATACGCAGTATTTT
NA TRBJ2-1 18 once TRBV2 CASSDLHSRGLLDDEQFF TGTGCCAGCAGTGACTTACACTCCAGGGGACTACTAGACGATGAGCAGTTCTTC
NA TRBJ2-1 13 NA TRBV12-3/TRBV12-4 CASTLGSGVEQFF TGTGCCAGCACCCTGGGGAGCGGAGTTGAGCAGTTCTTC
NA TRBJ2-2 13 NA TRBV24-1 CATRAPNTGELFF TGTGCCACCCGGGCGCCGAACACCGGGGAGCTGTTTTTT
NA TRBJ1-4 16 NA TRBV4-1 CASSQGRGQMGEKLFF TGCGCCAGCAGCCAGGGACGGGGGCAGATGGGTGAAAAACTGTTTTTT